The rows below give T cell receptor beta chains drawn from one sample of a study of CD8+ T cells in alopecia areata. Measured with immunoSEQ multiplex PCR; TCRdb has only the in-frame clones, and not every one. The sample consists of about 110,000 clones, roughly 84% of them appearing once. Sequenced material: CD8+ T cells sorted from blood, taken at week 24, from a patient treated with tofacitinib. These receptors all come from a human donor with alopecia areata. Each CDR3 is given with its conserved first and last residue. D genes are given only for firm matches. Some rows mark clone size as missing; the rest say once, few, many or name a class of expanded clone.

V gene	D gene	J gene	clone size	CDR3 DNA	CDR3 protein
TRBV29-1	TRBD1	TRBJ2-3	.	TGCAGCGCCGAGGACAGGCAAATCACAGATACGCAGTATTTT	CSAEDRQITDTQYF
TRBV9	.	TRBJ1-2	.	TGTGCCAGCAGCGCGTTACTCTTGGCAGCGGATGGCTACACCTTC	CASSALLLAADGYTF
TRBV4-1	TRBD2	TRBJ2-1	.	TGCGCCAGCAGCCAAGACGGAGCGGGGGGCCTGGGGAATGAGCAGTTCTTC	CASSQDGAGGLGNEQFF
TRBV7-8	.	TRBJ2-1	.	TGTGCCAGCAGCTCCCCTTTCTCAAGCGGGTTTAGCTCCTACAATGAGCAGTTCTTC	CASSSPFSSGFSSYNEQFF
TRBV29-1	TRBD1	TRBJ1-2	once	TGCAGCGTGAAAAGTGGGACAGGCTATGGCTACACCTTC	CSVKSGTGYGYTF
TRBV27	TRBD2	TRBJ2-1	.	TGTGCCAGCAGTTTCGCTAGCGGGGGGCCAAACTCCTACAATGAGCAGTTCTTC	CASSFASGGPNSYNEQFF
TRBV6-5	.	TRBJ2-1	.	TGTGCCAGCAGTGGGGGTCTGTGGTTCTTC	CASSGGLWFF
TRBV7-6	TRBD1	TRBJ1-6	.	TGTGCCAGCAGCTTAAGCGGGACAGGGGCTTCACCCCTCCACTTT	CASSLSGTGASPLHF
TRBV4-3	TRBD2	TRBJ2-3	.	TGCGCCAGCAGCCAAGTGGACCCACTAGCGGGGGCCCGGGGCACAGATACGCAGTATTTT	CASSQVDPLAGARGTDTQYF
TRBV7-9	TRBD2	TRBJ2-5	once	TGTGCCAGCAGCTTTTCTGCGGGGGGGGTCCAAGAGACCCAGTACTTC	CASSFSAGGVQETQYF
TRBV5-6	.	TRBJ1-2	.	TGTGCCAGCAGCTATCCATCAAACTATGGCTACACCTTC	CASSYPSNYGYTF
TRBV12-5	TRBD1	TRBJ2-1	.	TGTGCTAGTGGTTTGGTACGTTCGGGACAGTTAGCAACCTACAATGAGCAGTTCTTC	CASGLVRSGQLATYNEQFF
TRBV4-1	TRBD1	TRBJ2-7	.	TGCGCCAGCAGCCAAGAAGGGGGCCAGTCTGAGCAGTACTTC	CASSQEGGQSEQYF
TRBV5-1	.	TRBJ2-7	.	TGCGCCAGCAGCTTGGCCGAGGGTGGGGCCGGGCGGGAGCAGTACTTC	CASSLAEGGAGREQYF